One and the same sample provided the 4 T cell receptor beta chains below, sequenced in a study of Graves' ophthalmopathy and Graves' hyperthyroidism. For repertoire sequencing, the TCR beta CDR3 regions were amplified from RNA transcripts. RT-PCR was first run with HTBI primers, then multiplex PCR in a second round. In TCRdb, the multiplex PCR reads were re-called with MiXCR into one record per CDR3 protein. Among approximately 540,000 distinct CDR3 sequences listed, under 40% were seen once. The specimen was peripheral blood or thyroid tissue (not recorded which). These receptors were taken from an adult man with Graves' hyperthyroidism.

In its sample, this clonotype was seen a few times. The chain is built from TRBV7-9 and TRBJ2-1; unclear D gene. Trimming shortened V by 2 bases and J by 6 bases, and 8 bases separated the two germline ends. The CDR3 loop spans 13 amino acids. CDR1 and CDR2 (germline): SEHNR, FQNEAQ (reference sequence). This chain's CDR3 is CASSLTGTNEQFF. The CDR3, as DNA: TGTGCCAGCAGCTTAACTGGAACCAATGAGCAGTTCTTC.

The sample holds one count of this clonotype. A much larger clone sits a single nucleotide away, making a read error possible. The CDR3, as DNA: TGTGCCAGCAGCTTTGGTCAGGGAGCCCCAGAGACCCAGTACTTC. Protein: CASSFGQGAPETQYF. This rearrangement joins TRBV7-6 to TRBJ2-5; possibly TRBD1 or TRBD2 for D (5 bases each). V lost 3 bases and J 4 bases, leaving 15 bases between the germline ends. This CDR3 has 15 amino acids. The germline gives CDR1 SGHVS, CDR2 FNYEAQ.

This clonotype was counted many times. V gene TRBV15 combines with J gene TRBJ1-3; 12 nucleotides align to TRBD1. Germline V CDR1 and CDR2: LNHNV, YYDKDF (reference sequence). The CDR3 runs 18 residues. The junction had 4 bases not matched to a gene; V was cut back by 1 base and J by 0 bases. The CDR3 reads CATSRAGQGASSGNTIYF. For the CDR3, the DNA is TGTGCCACCAGCAGAGCGGGACAGGGGGCCTCCTCTGGAAACACCATATATTTT.

This clonotype was seen repeatedly, ten times or more. This rearrangement joins TRBV7-9 to TRBJ1-4; weak D call: TRBD1 (6 bases). This CDR3 is built from 16 residues. Germline loops: CDR1 SEHNR, CDR2 FQNEAQ (reference sequence). V lost 1 base, J lost 3 bases, and 12 bases lay in between. CDR3 sequence reads: CASSLGTQGSNEKLFF. The CDR3 bases are TGTGCCAGCAGCTTAGGGACACAGGGCTCTAATGAAAAACTGTTTTTT.